This T cell receptor beta chain stems from a study of cytomegalovirus exposure and HLA in healthy donors. It was with 60 Vbeta and 13 Jbeta primers that the PCR ran. Generated by immunoSEQ multiplex PCR, the TCRdb table keeps only in-frame clones and is missing some. The sample lists about 160,000 clones; roughly 77% were seen once. The sample taken for sequencing was PBMCs. The origin of this receptor is a human donor in good health.

The CDR3 DNA is TGTGCCAGCAGCCGTCACCCTCGCCCTCCGGGACTACTCCGTCTAGGAGAGACCCAGTACTTC. This translates into CASSRHPRPPGLLRLGETQYF. The chain joins TRBV4-2 to TRBJ2-5; TRBD2 matches 7 bases. V was pared by 4 bases and J by 4 bases, with 27 bases of the junction left unmatched. The CDR3 is made up of 21 amino acids. Germline CDR1 LGHNA, CDR2 YNFKEQ.